This TCR beta chain came from a study of blood T cell repertoires in COVID-19. For the study at large: The United States, Italy and Spain provided the acute and convalescent COVID-19 samples. PBMCs, B-cell-depleted T cells, or T cells were the source of the cDNA or gDNA that made up the material.

The authors' processing: The authors estimated nucleated cell counts from reference gene primer amplification. Clones were read by immunoSEQ multiplex PCR, and TCRdb kept only the in-frame ones, dropping some. That table gives V, J and clone size, and the DNA gave D and trimming. This table has 40,000 to 50,000 clones, 80% to 90% appearing once. The germline V gene has CDR1 LGHNA and CDR2 YNFKEQ. Trimming removed 3 bases from V and 2 bases from J, with 7 bases in between. CDR3 length: 13 residues. The material sequenced was peripheral blood. The genes are TRBV4-2 and TRBJ2-5; weak D call: TRBD2 (5 bases). The receptor was derived from a human donor in a cohort sampled during active COVID-19. The donor label of this sample is uncertain. The CDR3 region has the DNA TGTGCCAGCAGCCAGAGGGTTCAAGAGACCCAGTACTTC. It specifies CASSQRVQETQYF.